This TCR beta chain was recovered during a study of Graves' ophthalmopathy and Graves' hyperthyroidism. Study details: Ahead of any treatment, peripheral blood was obtained at the initial diagnosis. Study results and limitations: A 13-signature model separated ophthalmopathy from stable hyperthyroidism, around 90% sensitivity, 81.08% specificity. Blood samples also showed most expanded thyroid clonotypes exceeding 0.001 frequency.

Active ophthalmopathy (CAS at least 3, NOSPECS at least 4), lasting under 3 months. This CDR3 has 15 residues. Germline CDR1 SGHDN, CDR2 FVKESK. Trimming left V 4 bases short and J 8 bases short, with 20 bases between. As for this clonotype: Its antigen is still unknown.

Amplification from RNA transcripts yielded the TCR beta CDR3 regions. Investigators did first-round RT-PCR with HTBI primers, then second-round multiplex PCR. TCRdb analysed the multiplex PCR reads with MiXCR anew, one entry per CDR3 protein. The sample includes hundreds of thousands of distinct CDR3 sequences, roughly 40% of them seen just once. The rearrangement links TRBV14 to TRBJ1-1; D is undetermined. The sequencing input was peripheral blood. The receptor comes from an adult man with Graves' ophthalmopathy. CDR3 residues: CASSPYPSRPREAFF. DNA for the CDR3: TGTGCCAGCAGCCCATATCCGTCCAGGCCGCGAGAAGCTTTCTTT.